Presented here are 31 T cell receptor beta chains from one specimen sequenced in a study of T-cell reconstitution after alpha-beta-depleted transplantation in children. Unique molecular identifiers featured in how the TCRbeta library was prepared. TCRdb used MiXCR to reprocess the PCR reads, holding one entry per CDR3 protein. The table has some 490,000 distinct CDR3 sequences, 9.5% to 15% seen once. This specimen was PBMCs from the stem cell graft donor, taken from the stem cell graft. These receptors were obtained from a human donor who donated a stem cell graft to a child with combined immunodeficiency.

This clonotype was seen only a few times. The rearrangement links TRBV11-1 to TRBJ2-7; D is possibly TRBD1 or TRBD2 (5 bases each). The CDR3 is made up of 18 amino acids. Germline CDR1 reads SGHAT; CDR2 reads FQDESV (reference sequence). Trimming took off 3 bases at V and 2 bases at J, with 23 bases between the two ends. The CDR3 loop is CASSFPRSVRGSPYEQYF. In DNA, the CDR3 is TGTGCCAGCAGCTTTCCCCGAAGTGTTCGGGGCTCACCCTACGAGCAGTACTTC.

This clonotype was recorded many times. V usage is TRBV12-3 or TRBV12-4 and J usage is TRBJ2-1; no definite D call. The ends were cut back, 6 bases at V and 12 bases at J, with 12 bases in the middle. The CDR3 has 11 residues. The CDR3 region is CASSISGGQFF. CDR3 coding DNA: TGTGCCAGCAGCATATCCGGTGGGCAGTTCTTC.

CDR3 sequence: CASSLVGLAIPSYNEQFF. Here the CDR3 DNA reads TGTGCCAGCAGCTTAGTTGGACTAGCAATTCCCTCCTACAATGAGCAGTTCTTC. The chain is built from TRBV11-2 and TRBJ2-1; 8 bases are shared with TRBD2. The CDR3 sequence is 18 residues long. The V gene end was trimmed by 1 base and the J gene end by 0 bases; junction bases not matched to a gene: 8. The germline gives CDR1 SGHAT, CDR2 FQNNGV.

This clonotype was detected once. The V call is TRBV6-2 or TRBV6-3, the J call TRBJ2-7, with D perhaps TRBD2 (5 bases). The germline V gene encodes CDR1 MNHEY and CDR2 SVGEGT. The CDR3 runs to 14 residues. V lost 4 bases to trimming and J lost 5 bases, with 15 bases between them. DNA of the CDR3: TGTGCCAGCAGTTCCTGGATCCTGGAGGACGAGCAGTACTTC. This translates into CASSSWILEDEQYF.

The chain couples TRBV20-1 to TRBJ2-2; D remains unclear. The CDR3 loop spans 13 amino acids. Trimming cost V 5 bases and J 3 bases, with 10 bases left between them. Germline V gene data show CDR1 as DFQATT and CDR2 as SNEGSKA (reference sequence). The chain's CDR3 is CSALDRYTGELFF. CDR3 DNA: TGCAGTGCTCTGGACCGCTACACCGGGGAGCTGTTTTTT.

Ten or more counts support this clonotype. This rearrangement joins TRBV20-1 to TRBJ2-1, with 7 nucleotides matching TRBD2. CDR3 size: 15 residues. CDR1 is DFQATT, CDR2 SNEGSKA, per germline (reference sequence). V shed 4 bases and J 0 bases; nucleotides not matched to a gene: 6. The CDR3 DNA follows: TGCAGTGCTACCCCGGGCGGGGGCTCCTACAATGAGCAGTTCTTC. Its translation: CSATPGGGSYNEQFF.

This clonotype was recorded a few times. The chain carries TRBV27 and TRBJ2-6; D is unresolved. Trimming removed 9 bases from V and 3 bases from J, with 9 bases in between. This CDR3 is built from 13 residues. The germline CDR1 and CDR2 sequences are MNHEY and SMNVEV (reference sequence). The CDR3 reads CASTAFGANVLTF. CDR3 sequence (DNA): TGTGCCAGTACAGCGTTTGGGGCCAACGTCCTGACTTTC. Full variable domain (outside the CDR3, taken from reference TRBV27 and TRBJ2-6): EAQVTQNPRYLITVTGKKLTVTCSQNMNHEYMSWYRQDPGLGLRQIYYSMNVEVTDKGDVPEGYKVSRKEKRNFPLILESPSPNQTSLYFCASTAFGANVLTFGAGSRLTVL.

The table lists this clonotype with many counts. The CDR3 region is CASSVGGESTDTQYF. The DNA for the CDR3 is TGTGCCAGCAGCGTAGGCGGGGAAAGCACAGATACGCAGTATTTT. The chain carries TRBV9 and TRBJ2-3; tentative D call: TRBD2 (6 bases). Germline V CDR1 and CDR2: SGDLS, YYNGEE. This CDR3 is built from 15 residues. V lost 0 bases to trimming and J lost 0 bases, with 8 bases between them.

This clonotype appeared many times. The chain combines TRBV20-1 with TRBJ1-2; 10 bases match TRBD1. The ends lost 5 bases at V and 0 bases at J; junction bases unmatched: 0. CDR1 is DFQATT and CDR2 is SNEGSKA in the germline V gene (reference sequence). The CDR3 runs to 13 residues. The CDR3 nucleotides read TGCAGTGCTGGACAGGGGGCTAACTATGGCTACACCTTC. The encoded protein is CSAGQGANYGYTF.

This clonotype came up many times. Compared with germline, one end of the junction differs, possibly owing to a read error. This rearrangement joins TRBV7-2 to TRBJ2-5; 9 bases match TRBD2. The V gene's germline CDR1 is SGHTA and CDR2 FQGNSA. The CDR3 contains 15 residues. The DNA of the CDR3 is TGTGCCAGCAGCTTAATAGCGGGGGCGCAAGGGACCCAGTACTTC. Encoded protein: CASSLIAGAQGTQYF. Full variable domain (remainder filled in from reference TRBV7-2 and TRBJ2-5): GAGVSQSPSNKVTEKGKDVELRCDPISGHTALYWYRQSLGQGLEFLIYFQGNSAPDKSGLPSDRFSAERTGGSVSTLTIQRTQQEDSAVYLCASSLIAGAQGTQYFGPGTRLLVL.

The chain employs TRBV9 and TRBJ2-2; 11 nucleotides line up with TRBD2. The CDR3 has 18 amino acids. The J segment lost 2 bases and the V segment lost 3 bases, leaving 9 bases of the junction unmatched. Germline V gives CDR1 SGDLS, CDR2 YYNGEE. In DNA form, the CDR3 reads TGTGCCAGCAGCGGGGGGGCTAGCGGGAGGCTAAACACCGGGGAGCTGTTTTTT. Translation gives CASSGGASGRLNTGELFF.

Points on this clonotype: It may be a read error: a sequence one base away is much more abundant. The chain employs TRBV29-1 and TRBJ2-1, with D perhaps assigned TRBD1 or TRBD2 (5 bases each). The CDR3 loop spans 11 amino acids. The germline CDR1 and CDR2 sequences are SQVTM and ANQGSEA. The CDR3 protein is CSARGDNGQFF. For the CDR3, the DNA is TGCAGCGCGAGGGGCGACAATGGGCAGTTCTTC.

Remarks on this clonotype: One base away lies a much larger clone, so this may be a sequencing read error. The V gene is TRBV4-2, the J gene TRBJ2-7; 10 bases align to TRBD1. Germline loops: CDR1 LGHNA, CDR2 YNFKEQ. This CDR3 contains 13 residues. CDR3 protein: CASSHRQGAEQDF. As DNA, the CDR3 is TGTGCCAGCAGCCATAGACAGGGGGCAGAGCAGGACTTC.

This clonotype was seen more than once but under ten times. J is TRBJ2-3 and V is TRBV6-1; D not resolved. With 7 bases removed from V and 4 bases from J, the gap between germline ends came to 18 bases. CDR3 length: 15 amino acids. Germline CDR1 MNHNS, CDR2 SASEGT. Here the CDR3 reads CASTQIYRGADTQYF. In DNA, the CDR3 is TGTGCCAGCACCCAAATTTATCGCGGCGCAGATACGCAGTATTTT.

At least ten counts were recorded for this clonotype. The chain employs TRBV6-2 or TRBV6-3 and TRBJ2-3; D is unclear. CDR3 length: 14 residues. The V gene lost 5 bases and the J gene lost 5 bases, with 14 bases spanning the gap. In germline, CDR1 is MNHEY, CDR2 SVGEGT. As DNA, the CDR3 is TGTGCCAGCAGTACTTCCCAGGTGGGAGATACGCAGTATTTT. Translated: CASSTSQVGDTQYF.

This clonotype was observed a few times. The rearrangement links TRBV12-3 or TRBV12-4 to TRBJ2-1, with 7 bases that match TRBD1. The V gene end was trimmed by 6 bases and the J gene end by 13 bases; junction bases not matched to a gene: 6. The CDR3 consists of 11 residues. The CDR3 region has the DNA TGTGCCAGCAGACGAGGACAGGTTCAGTTCTTC. It yields the protein CASRRGQVQFF.

This clonotype was observed a handful of times. The J gene is TRBJ2-1, the V gene TRBV7-2; either TRBD1 or TRBD2 may supply D (5 bases each). V was pared by 1 base and J by 8 bases, with 12 bases between. Germline CDR1 and CDR2: SGHTA and FQGNSA. The length of the CDR3 is 14 residues. Here the CDR3 DNA reads TGTGCCAGCAGCTTAGTGGGACCGGGCGATGAGCAGTTCTTC. Residues: CASSLVGPGDEQFF.

This clonotype appeared many times. The V call is TRBV5-5, the J call TRBJ2-1, with D perhaps assigned TRBD1 or TRBD2 (6 bases each). The CDR3 runs 15 residues. Trimming cost V 2 bases and J 9 bases, with 18 bases left between them. Germline V gives CDR1 SGHKS, CDR2 YYEKEE (reference sequence). The CDR3 loop is CASSFILGGSGEQFF. The CDR3 coding sequence is TGTGCCAGCAGCTTCATCCTCGGGGGCTCCGGTGAGCAGTTCTTC.

This clonotype has ten or more counts. The chain couples TRBV29-1 to TRBJ2-5; D is possibly TRBD1 or TRBD2 (5 bases each). Trimming pared 7 bases from V and 1 base from J, leaving 10 bases between. Germline lookup yields CDR1 SQVTM and CDR2 ANQGSEA. CDR3 length equals 12 residues. Here the CDR3 reads CSGVGVQETQYF. Written as DNA, the CDR3 is TGCAGCGGGGTGGGGGTCCAAGAGACCCAGTACTTC.

The gene calls are TRBV5-8 and TRBJ2-1; TRBD1 agrees at 8 bases. Germline values: CDR1 SGHTS, CDR2 YDEGEE. The CDR3 is 15 amino acids. V lost 5 bases to trimming and J lost 4 bases; unmatched junction nucleotides: 8. The CDR3: CASRRTGKSYNEQFF. The CDR3, as DNA: TGTGCCAGCAGACGGACAGGGAAATCTTACAATGAGCAGTTCTTC.

This clonotype was counted many times. The chain couples TRBV6-5 to TRBJ1-4; D ambiguous. Germline values: CDR1 MNHEY, CDR2 SVGAGI. The CDR3 loop spans 13 amino acids. Trimming shortened V by 8 bases and J by 3 bases, and 10 bases separated the two germline ends. CDR3 sequence (DNA): TGTGCCAGCGGGATTTCTGCTAATGAAAAACTGTTTTTT. This gives the protein CASGISANEKLFF.

This clonotype was seen repeatedly, ten times or more. The J gene is TRBJ2-3, the V gene TRBV12-3 or TRBV12-4; a weak D match, TRBD1 (6 bases). The CDR3 totals 16 residues. The V and J ends lost 4 bases and 1 base respectively, with 15 bases between them. The DNA of the CDR3 is TGTGCCAGCAGTTCCCCCGACAGGTACGGCACAGATACGCAGTATTTT. Its protein is CASSSPDRYGTDTQYF.

In its sample, this clonotype was seen a few times. The chain links TRBV5-1 to TRBJ1-2, with D possibly being TRBD1 (6 bases). The length of the CDR3 is 17 residues. Germline V lookup: CDR1 SGHRS, CDR2 YFSETQ. V lost 1 base, J lost 4 bases, and 20 bases lay in between. CDR3 sequence (DNA): TGCGCCAGCAGCTTGTCCGTGAGGCAGGGAGGGGGCTATGGCTACACCTTC. It translates to CASSLSVRQGGGYGYTF.

The sample holds a few counts of this clonotype. The chain recombines TRBV18 with TRBJ1-1, with D uncertain. Germline values: CDR1 KGHSH, CDR2 LQKENI. V was trimmed by 10 bases and J by 6 bases, leaving 12 bases between them. CDR3 size: 11 residues. The CDR3 spells CATSDGPEAFF. The CDR3 DNA is TGTGCCACCTCGGACGGTCCTGAAGCTTTCTTT.

This clonotype has at least ten counts. The chain combines TRBV2 with TRBJ2-1; unclear D gene. The CDR3 sequence is 10 residues long. Trimming took off 6 bases at V and 7 bases at J, with 4 bases between the two ends. Germline V lookup: CDR1 SNHLY, CDR2 FYNNEI. The CDR3 is CASSVNEQFF. CDR3 coding DNA: TGTGCCAGCAGCGTTAATGAGCAGTTCTTC.

The genes are TRBV24-1 and TRBJ2-1; D unresolved. Trimming stripped 4 bases from V and 5 bases from J, with 8 bases between. The CDR3 has 13 residues. Germline V gives CDR1 KGHDR, CDR2 SFDVKD. The CDR3 sequence: CATSEPPNNEQFF. CDR3 nucleotides: TGTGCCACCAGTGAACCTCCGAACAATGAGCAGTTCTTC.

The gene calls are TRBV4-3 and TRBJ2-1; no clear D gene. CDR1 and CDR2 from the germline V gene are LGHNA and YSLEER. The CDR3 is 14 residues long. Trimming cost V 5 bases and J 5 bases, with 13 bases left between them. CDR3: CASSEMRGHNEQFF. CDR3 nucleotides: TGCGCCAGCAGCGAGATGAGAGGCCACAATGAGCAGTTCTTC.

This clonotype was counted only a few times. V and J are TRBV12-3 or TRBV12-4 and TRBJ2-1, with D uncertain. V was cut by 5 bases and J by 1 base, with 12 bases left in between. The CDR3 contains 15 residues. The CDR3 loop reads CASSALGSSYNEQFF. In nucleotides, the CDR3 is TGTGCCAGCAGTGCCCTGGGTTCGTCCTACAATGAGCAGTTCTTC.

The chain couples TRBV7-8 to TRBJ2-3; the D gene could be TRBD1 or TRBD2 (5 bases each). In germline, CDR1 is SGHVS, CDR2 FQNEAQ. CDR3 length equals 18 residues. V was pared by 5 bases and J by 1 base, with 22 bases between. The CDR3 here is CASSHRVAGATRTDTQYF. The CDR3 DNA follows: TGTGCCAGCAGCCATAGGGTTGCCGGGGCGACTCGCACAGATACGCAGTATTTT. The variable domain in full, with the rest retrieved from reference TRBV7-8 and TRBJ2-3, is GAGVSQSPRYKVAKRGQDVALRCDPISGHVSLFWYQQALGQGPEFLTYFQNEAQLDKSGLPSDRFFAERPEGSVSTLKIQRTQQEDSAVYLCASSHRVAGATRTDTQYFGPGTRLTVL.

This clonotype was seen a few times. The chain joins TRBV6-2 or TRBV6-3 to TRBJ1-3, with a possible D match to TRBD1 (5 bases). Trimming left V 6 bases short and J 8 bases short, with 17 bases between. The CDR3 loop spans 14 amino acids. The germline V gene encodes CDR1 MNHEY and CDR2 SVGEGT. CDR3 residues: CASSPGTPVDTIYF. The CDR3 coding sequence is TGTGCCAGCAGCCCCGGGACGCCTGTGGACACCATATATTTT.

This clonotype was found a few times. The chain uses TRBV4-3 and TRBJ2-2; D uncertain. The germline V gene encodes CDR1 LGHNA and CDR2 YSLEER. V was cut by 4 bases and J by 4 bases, with 10 bases left in between. CDR3 length: 14 residues. The CDR3 DNA is TGCGCCAGCAGCCCCGATATACGCACCGGGGAGCTGTTTTTT. Its translation is CASSPDIRTGELFF.